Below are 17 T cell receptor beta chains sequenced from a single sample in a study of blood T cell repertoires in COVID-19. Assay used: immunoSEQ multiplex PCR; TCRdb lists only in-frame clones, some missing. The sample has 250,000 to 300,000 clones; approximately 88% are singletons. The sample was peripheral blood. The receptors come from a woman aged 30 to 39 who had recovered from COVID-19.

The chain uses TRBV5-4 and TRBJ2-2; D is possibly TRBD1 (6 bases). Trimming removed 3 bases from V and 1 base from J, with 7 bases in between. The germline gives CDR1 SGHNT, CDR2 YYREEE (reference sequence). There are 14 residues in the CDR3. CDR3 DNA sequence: TGTGCCAGCAGCTCGGGACAGAACACCGGGGAGCTGTTTTTT. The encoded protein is CASSSGQNTGELFF.

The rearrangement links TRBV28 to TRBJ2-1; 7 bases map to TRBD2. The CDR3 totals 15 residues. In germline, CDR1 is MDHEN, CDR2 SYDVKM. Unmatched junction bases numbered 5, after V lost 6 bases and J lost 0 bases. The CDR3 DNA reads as TGTGCCAGCAGCCCCGGGGGGAGCTCCTACAATGAGCAGTTCTTC. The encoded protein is CASSPGGSSYNEQFF.

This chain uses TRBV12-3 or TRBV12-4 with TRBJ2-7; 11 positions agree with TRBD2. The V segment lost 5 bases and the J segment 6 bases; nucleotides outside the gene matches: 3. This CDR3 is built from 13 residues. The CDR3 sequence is CASSPSGGTEQYF. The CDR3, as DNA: TGTGCCAGCAGTCCTAGCGGGGGGACCGAGCAGTACTTC.

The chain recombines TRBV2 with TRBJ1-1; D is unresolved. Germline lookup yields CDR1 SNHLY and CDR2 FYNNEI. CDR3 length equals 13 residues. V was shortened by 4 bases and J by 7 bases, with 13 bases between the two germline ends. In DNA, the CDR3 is TGTGCCAGCAGTGTCCGGACTGGCAGTGAAGCTTTCTTT. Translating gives CASSVRTGSEAFF.

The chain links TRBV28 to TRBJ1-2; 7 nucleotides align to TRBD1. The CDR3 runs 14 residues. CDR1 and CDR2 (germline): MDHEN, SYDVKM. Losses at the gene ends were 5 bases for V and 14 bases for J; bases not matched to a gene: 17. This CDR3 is CASSPPAGQPWETF. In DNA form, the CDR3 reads TGTGCCAGCAGTCCTCCCGCGGGACAGCCTTGGGAAACCTTC.

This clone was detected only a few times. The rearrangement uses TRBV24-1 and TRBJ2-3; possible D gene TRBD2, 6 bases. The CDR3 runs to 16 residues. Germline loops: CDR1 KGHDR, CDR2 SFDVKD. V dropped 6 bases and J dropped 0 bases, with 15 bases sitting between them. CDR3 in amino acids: CATSSIRGLSTDTQYF. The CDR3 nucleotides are TGTGCCACCAGTTCCATACGGGGACTTAGCACAGATACGCAGTATTTT.

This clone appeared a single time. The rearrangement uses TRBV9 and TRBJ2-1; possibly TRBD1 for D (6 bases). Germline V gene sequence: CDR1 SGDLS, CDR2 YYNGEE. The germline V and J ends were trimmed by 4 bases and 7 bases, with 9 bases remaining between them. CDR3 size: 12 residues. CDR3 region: CASSLQGNEQFF. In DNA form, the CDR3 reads TGTGCCAGCAGCTTACAGGGTAATGAGCAGTTCTTC.

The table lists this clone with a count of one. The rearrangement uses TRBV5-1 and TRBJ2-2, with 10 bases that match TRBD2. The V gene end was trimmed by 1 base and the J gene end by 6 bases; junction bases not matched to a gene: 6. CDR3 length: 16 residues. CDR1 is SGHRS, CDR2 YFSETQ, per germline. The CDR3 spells CASSLPGTSVSGELFF. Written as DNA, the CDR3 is TGCGCCAGCAGCTTGCCGGGGACTAGCGTTTCCGGGGAGCTGTTTTTT.

The CDR3 spells CASSPQDRGYDGYTF. The DNA of the CDR3 is TGTGCCAGCTCACCACAAGACAGGGGGTACGATGGCTACACCTTC. The gene calls are TRBV18 and TRBJ1-2; 9 nucleotides agree with TRBD1. In germline, CDR1 is KGHSH, CDR2 LQKENI. J was trimmed by 6 bases and V by 1 base; bases with no gene match: 6. This CDR3 has 15 amino acids.

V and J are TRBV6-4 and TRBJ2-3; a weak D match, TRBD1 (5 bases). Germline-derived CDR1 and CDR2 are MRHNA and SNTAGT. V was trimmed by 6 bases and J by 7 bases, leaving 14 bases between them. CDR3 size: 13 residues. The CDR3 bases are TGTGCCAGCAGCGCAGGGCCGACCAATACGCAGTATTTT. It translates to CASSAGPTNTQYF.

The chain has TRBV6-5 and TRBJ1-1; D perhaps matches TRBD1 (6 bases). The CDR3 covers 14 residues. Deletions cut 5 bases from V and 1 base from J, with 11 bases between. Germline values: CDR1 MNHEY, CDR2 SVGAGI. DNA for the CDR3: TGTGCCAGCAGTCAGGGGTCAGGGAACACTGAAGCTTTCTTT. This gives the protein CASSQGSGNTEAFF.

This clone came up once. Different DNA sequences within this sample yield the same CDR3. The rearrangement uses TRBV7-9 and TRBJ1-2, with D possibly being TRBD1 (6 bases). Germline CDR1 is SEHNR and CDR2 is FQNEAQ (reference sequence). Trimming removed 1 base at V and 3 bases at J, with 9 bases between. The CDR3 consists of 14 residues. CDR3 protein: CASSLVPGDYGYTF. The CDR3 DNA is TGTGCCAGCAGCTTAGTACCAGGGGACTATGGCTACACCTTC.

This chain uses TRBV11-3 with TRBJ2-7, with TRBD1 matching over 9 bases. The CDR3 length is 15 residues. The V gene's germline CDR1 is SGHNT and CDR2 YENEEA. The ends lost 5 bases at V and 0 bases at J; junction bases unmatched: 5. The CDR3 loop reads CASSPGTGSSYEQYF. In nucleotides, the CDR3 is TGTGCCAGCAGCCCCGGGACAGGGAGCTCCTACGAGCAGTACTTC.

The CDR3 DNA reads TGTGCCAGCAGCCAGGACAGGCTCGCTGGAAACACCATATATTTT. Amino acids: CASSQDRLAGNTIYF. The rearrangement links TRBV4-2 to TRBJ1-3; TRBD1 matches at 7 bases. Germline V gives CDR1 LGHNA, CDR2 YNFKEQ. This CDR3 has 15 residues. V dropped 3 bases and J dropped 2; count of bases not matched to a gene: 4.

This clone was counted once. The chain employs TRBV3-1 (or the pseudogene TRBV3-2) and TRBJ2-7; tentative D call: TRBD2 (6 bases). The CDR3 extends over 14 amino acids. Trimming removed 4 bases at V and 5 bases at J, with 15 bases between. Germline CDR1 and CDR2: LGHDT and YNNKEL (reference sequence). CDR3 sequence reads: CASSLAAGRNEQYF. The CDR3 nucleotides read TGTGCCAGCAGCCTCGCAGCGGGCAGAAACGAGCAGTACTTC.

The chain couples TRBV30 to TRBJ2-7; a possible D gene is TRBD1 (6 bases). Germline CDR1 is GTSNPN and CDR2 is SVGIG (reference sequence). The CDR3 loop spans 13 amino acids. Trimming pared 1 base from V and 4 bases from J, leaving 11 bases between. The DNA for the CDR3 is TGTGCCTGGAGTGAGGGACACCTGTACGAGCAGTACTTC. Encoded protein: CAWSEGHLYEQYF.

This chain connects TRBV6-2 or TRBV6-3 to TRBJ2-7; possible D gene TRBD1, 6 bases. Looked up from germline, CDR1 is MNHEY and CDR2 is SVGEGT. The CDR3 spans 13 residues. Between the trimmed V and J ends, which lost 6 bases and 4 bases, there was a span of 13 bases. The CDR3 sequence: CASSRDRKYEQYF. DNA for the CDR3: TGTGCCAGCAGCCGCGACAGGAAATACGAGCAGTACTTC.